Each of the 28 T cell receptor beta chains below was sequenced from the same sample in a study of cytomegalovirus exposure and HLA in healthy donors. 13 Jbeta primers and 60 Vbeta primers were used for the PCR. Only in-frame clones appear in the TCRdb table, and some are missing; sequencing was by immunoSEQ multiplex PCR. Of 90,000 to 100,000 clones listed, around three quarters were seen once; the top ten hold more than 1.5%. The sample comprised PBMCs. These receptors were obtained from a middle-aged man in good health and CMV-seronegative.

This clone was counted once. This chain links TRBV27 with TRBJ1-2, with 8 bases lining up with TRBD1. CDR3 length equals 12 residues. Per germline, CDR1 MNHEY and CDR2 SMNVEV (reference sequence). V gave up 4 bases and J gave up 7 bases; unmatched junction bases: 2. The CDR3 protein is CASSSGGFGYTF. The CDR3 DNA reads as TGTGCCAGCAGTTCAGGGGGCTTTGGCTACACCTTC.

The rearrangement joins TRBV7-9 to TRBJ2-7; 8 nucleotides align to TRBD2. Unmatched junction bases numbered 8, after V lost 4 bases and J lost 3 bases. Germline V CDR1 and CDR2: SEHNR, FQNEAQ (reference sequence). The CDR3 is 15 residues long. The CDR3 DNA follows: TGTGCCAGCAGCTCGAGCAGCGGGAGAGGCTACGAGCAGTACTTC. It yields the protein CASSSSSGRGYEQYF.

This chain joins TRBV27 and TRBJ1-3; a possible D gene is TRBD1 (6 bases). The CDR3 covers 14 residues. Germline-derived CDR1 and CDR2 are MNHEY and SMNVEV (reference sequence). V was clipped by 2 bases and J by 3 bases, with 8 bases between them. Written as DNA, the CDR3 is TGTGCCAGCAGTTTAGGGGGCCGTGGAAACACCATATATTTT. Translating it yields CASSLGGRGNTIYF.

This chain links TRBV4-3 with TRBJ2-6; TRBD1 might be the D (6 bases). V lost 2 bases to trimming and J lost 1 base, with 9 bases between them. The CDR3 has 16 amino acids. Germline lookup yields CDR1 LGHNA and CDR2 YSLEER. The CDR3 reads CASSQPGASGANVLTF. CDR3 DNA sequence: TGCGCCAGCAGCCAACCAGGGGCTTCTGGGGCCAACGTCCTGACTTTC.

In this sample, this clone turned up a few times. CDR3 amino acids: CAIRQGGLDTQYF. The CDR3, as DNA: TGTGCCATCAGACAAGGGGGCTTGGATACGCAGTATTTT. The rearrangement uses TRBV10-3 and TRBJ2-3; 7 bases match TRBD1. Germline V CDR1 and CDR2: ENHRY, SYGVKD. This CDR3 contains 13 residues. V trimming: 6 bases; J trimming: 6 bases; junction bases outside the gene matches: 6.

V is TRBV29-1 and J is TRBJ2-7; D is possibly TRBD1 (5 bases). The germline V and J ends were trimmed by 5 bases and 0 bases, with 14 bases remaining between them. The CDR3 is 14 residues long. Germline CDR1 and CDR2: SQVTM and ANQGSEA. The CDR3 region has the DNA TGCAGCGTTACTGGGGCATATGACTCCTACGAGCAGTACTTC. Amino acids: CSVTGAYDSYEQYF.

In DNA form, the CDR3 reads TGCGCCAGCAGCCAAGATAGGACTAGCGGGGCTTCCATCCATGAGCAGTTCTTC. Protein sequence: CASSQDRTSGASIHEQFF. The rearrangement joins TRBV4-3 to TRBJ2-1; 12 bases line up with TRBD2. Trimming took 0 bases from V and 8 from J; bases not matched to a gene: 11. This CDR3 has 18 residues. Germline-derived CDR1 and CDR2 are LGHNA and YSLEER.

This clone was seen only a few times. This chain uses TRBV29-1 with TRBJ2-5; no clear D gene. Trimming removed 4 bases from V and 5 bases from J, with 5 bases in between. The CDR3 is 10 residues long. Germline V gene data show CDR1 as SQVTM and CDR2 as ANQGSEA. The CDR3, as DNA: TGCAGCGTTGCCGGTGAGACCCAGTACTTC. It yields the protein CSVAGETQYF.

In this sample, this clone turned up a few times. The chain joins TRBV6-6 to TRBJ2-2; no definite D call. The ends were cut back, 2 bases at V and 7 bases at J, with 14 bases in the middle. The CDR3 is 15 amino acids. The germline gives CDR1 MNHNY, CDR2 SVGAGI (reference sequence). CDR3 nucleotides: TGTGCCAGCAGTTACGTCCAGGCGCGCTTCGGGGAGCTGTTTTTT. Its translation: CASSYVQARFGELFF.

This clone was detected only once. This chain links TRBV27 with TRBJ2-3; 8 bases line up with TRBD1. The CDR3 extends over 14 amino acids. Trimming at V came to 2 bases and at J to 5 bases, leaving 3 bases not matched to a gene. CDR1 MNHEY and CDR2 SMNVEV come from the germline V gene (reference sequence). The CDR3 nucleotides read TGTGCCAGCAGTTTAGCCAGGGGGCTAGATACGCAGTATTTT. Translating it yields CASSLARGLDTQYF.

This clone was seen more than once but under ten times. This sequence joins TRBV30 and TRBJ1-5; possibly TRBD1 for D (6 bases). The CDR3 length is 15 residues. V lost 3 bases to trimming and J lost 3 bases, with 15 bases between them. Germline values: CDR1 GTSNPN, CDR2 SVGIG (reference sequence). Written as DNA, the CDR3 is TGTGCCTGGAGGAAATCCGGGACAATCAATCAGCCCCAGCATTTT. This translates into CAWRKSGTINQPQHF.

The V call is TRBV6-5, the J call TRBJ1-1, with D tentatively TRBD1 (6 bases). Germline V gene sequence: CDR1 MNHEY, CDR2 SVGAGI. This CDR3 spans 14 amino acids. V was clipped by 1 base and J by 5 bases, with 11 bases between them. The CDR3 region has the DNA TGTGCCAGCAGTTACTTCAGGGGAGGGACTGAAGCTTTCTTT. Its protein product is CASSYFRGGTEAFF.

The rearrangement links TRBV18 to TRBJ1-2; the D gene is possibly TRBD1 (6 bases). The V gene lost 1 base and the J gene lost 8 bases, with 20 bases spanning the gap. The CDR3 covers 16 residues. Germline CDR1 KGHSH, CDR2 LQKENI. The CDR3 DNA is TGTGCCAGCTCACCACGGGTAGACAGGCCCTACGAGGGCTACACCTTC. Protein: CASSPRVDRPYEGYTF. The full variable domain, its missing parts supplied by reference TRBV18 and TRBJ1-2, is NAGVMQNPRHLVRRRGQEARLRCSPMKGHSHVYWYRQLPEEGLKFMVYLQKENIIDESGMPKERFSAEFPKEGPSILRIQQVVRGDSAAYFCASSPRVDRPYEGYTFGSGTRLTVV.

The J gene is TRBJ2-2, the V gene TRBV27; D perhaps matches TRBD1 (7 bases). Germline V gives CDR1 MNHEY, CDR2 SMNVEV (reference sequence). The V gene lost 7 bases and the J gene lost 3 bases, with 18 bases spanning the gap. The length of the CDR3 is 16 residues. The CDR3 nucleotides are TGTGCCAGCAAGTGGGCGTTCAGGGGGGACACCGGGGAGCTGTTTTTT. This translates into CASKWAFRGDTGELFF.

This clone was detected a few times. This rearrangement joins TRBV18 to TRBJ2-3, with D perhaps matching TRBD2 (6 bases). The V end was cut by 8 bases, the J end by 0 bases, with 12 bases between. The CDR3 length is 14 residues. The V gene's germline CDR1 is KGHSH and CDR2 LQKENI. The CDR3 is CASRDFASTDTQYF. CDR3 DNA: TGTGCCAGCCGGGACTTCGCTAGCACAGATACGCAGTATTTT. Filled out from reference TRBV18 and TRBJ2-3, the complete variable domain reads NAGVMQNPRHLVRRRGQEARLRCSPMKGHSHVYWYRQLPEEGLKFMVYLQKENIIDESGMPKERFSAEFPKEGPSILRIQQVVRGDSAAYFCASRDFASTDTQYFGPGTRLTVL.

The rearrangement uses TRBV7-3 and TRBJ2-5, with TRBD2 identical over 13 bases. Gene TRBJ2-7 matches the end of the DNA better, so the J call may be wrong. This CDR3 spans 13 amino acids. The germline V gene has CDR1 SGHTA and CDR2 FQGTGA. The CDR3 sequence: CASRTSGGHEQYF. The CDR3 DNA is TGTGCCAGCAGGACTAGCGGGGGGCACGAGCAGTACTTC.

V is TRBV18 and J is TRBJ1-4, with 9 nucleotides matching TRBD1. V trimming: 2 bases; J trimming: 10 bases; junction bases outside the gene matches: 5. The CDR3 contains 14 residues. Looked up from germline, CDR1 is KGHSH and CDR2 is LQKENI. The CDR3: CASSPVTGGGKLFF. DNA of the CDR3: TGTGCCAGCTCACCAGTGACAGGGGGAGGAAAACTGTTTTTT. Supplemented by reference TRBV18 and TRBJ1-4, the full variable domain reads NAGVMQNPRHLVRRRGQEARLRCSPMKGHSHVYWYRQLPEEGLKFMVYLQKENIIDESGMPKERFSAEFPKEGPSILRIQQVVRGDSAAYFCASSPVTGGGKLFFGSGTQLSVL.

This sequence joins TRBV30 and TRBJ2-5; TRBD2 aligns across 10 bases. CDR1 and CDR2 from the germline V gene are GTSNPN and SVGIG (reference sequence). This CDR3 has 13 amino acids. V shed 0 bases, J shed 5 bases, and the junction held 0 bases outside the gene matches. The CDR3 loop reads CAWSVAGGETQYF. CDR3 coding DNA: TGTGCCTGGAGTGTAGCGGGGGGGGAGACCCAGTACTTC.

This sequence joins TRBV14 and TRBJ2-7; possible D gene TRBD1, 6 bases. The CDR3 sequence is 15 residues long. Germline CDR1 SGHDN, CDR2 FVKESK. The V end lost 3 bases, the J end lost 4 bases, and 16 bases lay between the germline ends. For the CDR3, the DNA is TGTGCCAGCAGCCACTCGGACAGAAGACTGTACGAGCAGTACTTC. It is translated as CASSHSDRRLYEQYF.

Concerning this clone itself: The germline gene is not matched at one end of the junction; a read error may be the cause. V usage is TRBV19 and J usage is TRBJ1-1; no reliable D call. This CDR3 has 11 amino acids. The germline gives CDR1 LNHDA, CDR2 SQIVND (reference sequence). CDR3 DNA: TGTGCCAGTAGTACCAACAGTGAAGCTTTCTTT. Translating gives CASSTNSEAFF.

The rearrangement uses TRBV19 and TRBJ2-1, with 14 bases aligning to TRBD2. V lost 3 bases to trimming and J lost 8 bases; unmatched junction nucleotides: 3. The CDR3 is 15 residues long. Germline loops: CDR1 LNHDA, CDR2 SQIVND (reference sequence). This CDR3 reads CASSMTSGRAYEQFF. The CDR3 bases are TGTGCCAGTAGTATGACTAGCGGGAGGGCCTATGAGCAGTTCTTC.

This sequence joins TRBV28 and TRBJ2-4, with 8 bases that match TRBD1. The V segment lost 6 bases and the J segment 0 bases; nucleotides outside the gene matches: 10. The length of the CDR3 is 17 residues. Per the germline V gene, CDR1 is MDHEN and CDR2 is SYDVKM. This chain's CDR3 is CASSPYGQGLAKNIQYF. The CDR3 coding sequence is TGTGCCAGCAGCCCCTACGGACAGGGTCTAGCCAAAAACATTCAGTACTTC.

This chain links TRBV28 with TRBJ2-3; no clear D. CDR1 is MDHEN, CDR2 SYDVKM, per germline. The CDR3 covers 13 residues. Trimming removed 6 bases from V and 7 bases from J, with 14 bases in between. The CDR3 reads CASSRTGFYTQYF. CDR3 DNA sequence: TGTGCCAGCAGCCGAACCGGGTTTTATACGCAGTATTTT. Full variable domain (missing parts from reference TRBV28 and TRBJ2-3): DVKVTQSSRYLVKRTGEKVFLECVQDMDHENMFWYRQDPGLGLRLIYFSYDVKMKEKGDIPEGYSVSREKKERFSLILESASTNQTSMYLCASSRTGFYTQYFGPGTRLTVL.

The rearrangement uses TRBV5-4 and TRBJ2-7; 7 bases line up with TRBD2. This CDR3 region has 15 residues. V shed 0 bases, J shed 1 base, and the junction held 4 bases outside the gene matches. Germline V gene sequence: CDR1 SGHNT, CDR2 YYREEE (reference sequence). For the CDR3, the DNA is TGTGCCAGCAGCTTGGAGCGGGGAGGATCCTACGAGCAGTACTTC. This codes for CASSLERGGSYEQYF.

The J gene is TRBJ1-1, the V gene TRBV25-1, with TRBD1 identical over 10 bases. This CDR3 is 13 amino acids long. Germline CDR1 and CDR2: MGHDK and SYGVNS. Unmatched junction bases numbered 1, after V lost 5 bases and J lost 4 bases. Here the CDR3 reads CASSWTGGTEAFF. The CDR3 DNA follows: TGTGCCAGCAGTTGGACAGGGGGCACTGAAGCTTTCTTT.

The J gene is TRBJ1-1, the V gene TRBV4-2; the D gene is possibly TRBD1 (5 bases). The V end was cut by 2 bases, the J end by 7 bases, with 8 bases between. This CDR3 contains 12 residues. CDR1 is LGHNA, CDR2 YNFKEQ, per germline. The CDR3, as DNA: TGTGCCAGCAGCCAAAACAGGAATGAAGCTTTCTTT. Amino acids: CASSQNRNEAFF.

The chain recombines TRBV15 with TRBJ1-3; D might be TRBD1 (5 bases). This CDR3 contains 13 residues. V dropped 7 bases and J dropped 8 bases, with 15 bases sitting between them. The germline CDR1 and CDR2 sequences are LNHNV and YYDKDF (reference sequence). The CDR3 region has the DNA TGTGCCACCACGGGGACTCCAGGTGACACCATATATTTT. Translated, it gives CATTGTPGDTIYF.

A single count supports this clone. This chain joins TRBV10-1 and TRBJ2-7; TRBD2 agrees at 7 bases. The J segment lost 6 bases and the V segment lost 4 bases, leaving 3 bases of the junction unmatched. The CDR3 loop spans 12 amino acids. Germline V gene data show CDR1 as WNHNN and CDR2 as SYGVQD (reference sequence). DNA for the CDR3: TGCGCCAGCAGTGGTTCTAGCGGCGAGCAGTACTTC. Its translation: CASSGSSGEQYF.